This TCR beta chain was sequenced for a study of blood T cell repertoires in COVID-19. TCRdb's copy holds only in-frame clones and misses some; the assay was immunoSEQ multiplex PCR. Among about 59,000 clones, about 87% were seen once, and the ten largest hold 6.9%. Looked up from germline, CDR1 is SGHRS and CDR2 is YFSETQ. V was shortened by 1 base and J by 6 bases, with 11 bases between the two germline ends. This CDR3 spans 14 amino acids. The specimen sequenced was peripheral blood. The rearrangement links TRBV5-1 to TRBJ1-5; weak D call: TRBD1 (6 bases). This TCR was recovered from a man in his 60s with active or convalescent COVID-19. The CDR3 DNA reads TGCGCCAGCAGCTTGAGTGGGGGCAGTCAGCCCCAGCATTTT. It specifies CASSLSGGSQPQHF.